This T cell receptor (beta chain) was observed in a study of blood T cell repertoires in COVID-19. Authors' processing steps: Nucleated cell counts were estimated from reference gene primer amplification. Sequencing was performed with immunoSEQ multiplex PCR; in TCRdb, only in-frame clones are kept and a portion is missing. V and J calls and clone size are given by that table; D and trimming were obtained from the DNA. The data hold 250,000 to 350,000 clones, with about 82% observed a single time. The CDR3 is 16 amino acids. CDR1 and CDR2 from the germline V gene are LNHNV and YYDKDF (reference sequence). J gave up 5 bases and V 3 bases, and 8 bases lay outside the gene matches.

This receptor was identified in a woman aged 50 to 60 with acute or convalescent COVID-19. The sequencing input was peripheral blood. V is TRBV15 and J is TRBJ2-3, with TRBD1 matching 10 bases. The CDR3 region has the DNA TGTGCCACCAGCAGGGGACAGGGGACTGGTGGAGATACGCAGTATTTT. This codes for CATSRGQGTGGDTQYF. The variable domain in full, with the rest retrieved from reference TRBV15 and TRBJ2-3, is DAMVIQNPRYQVTQFGKPVTLSCSQTLNHNVMYWYQQKSSQAPKLLFHYYDKDFNNEADTPDNFQSRRPNTSFCFLDIRSPGLGDTAMYLCATSRGQGTGGDTQYFGPGTRLTVL.